The 5 T cell receptor beta chains listed next were all sequenced from one sample in a study of regulatory T cells in long-lasting Graves disease. Building the TCR beta libraries relied on iRepertoire HTBI primers, and CDR3 regions underwent Arm-PCR. TCRdb fed the multiplex PCR reads into MiXCR, producing one record per CDR3 protein. In the table there are 300,000 to 400,000 distinct CDR3 sequences, about 18% of which are singletons. Documented time point: persistent/refractory GD, antithyroid drugs over 5 years with positive TRAb. Making the TCR library involved RNA that had been extracted from PBMCs. The sample consisted of peripheral blood mononuclear cells (PBMCs), taken when the disease was refractory, from a patient treated with antithyroid drugs. All receptors come from a female donor with Graves disease.

The table lists this clonotype with many counts. The chain has TRBV11-2 and TRBJ2-5, with D maybe TRBD1 (6 bases). The V gene's germline CDR1 is SGHAT and CDR2 FQNNGV. The CDR3 extends over 14 amino acids. V shed 3 bases and J shed 1 base, with 9 bases lying between them. The CDR3 DNA reads TGTGCCAGCAGCTTCAACAGGGCCCAAGAGACCCAGTACTTC. Amino acids: CASSFNRAQETQYF.

The rearrangement joins TRBV20-1 to TRBJ2-7, with TRBD2 identical over 10 bases. V trimming: 3 bases; J trimming: 4 bases; junction bases outside the gene matches: 9. The germline gives CDR1 DFQATT, CDR2 SNEGSKA (reference sequence). The CDR3 is made up of 15 amino acids. DNA of the CDR3: TGCAGTGCTAGGGCCCCTACTAGCGGGACGTACGAGCAGTACTTC. Translation: CSARAPTSGTYEQYF.

Details on this clonotype: A much bigger clone sits one base away, suggesting this may be a read error. The V and J genes are TRBV9 and TRBJ1-5; D possibly corresponds to TRBD1 (5 bases). This CDR3 has 15 amino acids. Germline-derived CDR1 and CDR2 are SGDLS and YYNGEE. V was clipped by 4 bases and J by 4 bases, with 15 bases between them. The CDR3 DNA follows: TGTGCCAGCAGCCTGGGGGGAGGAACTAATCAGCCCCAGCATTTT. It yields the protein CASSLGGGTNQPQHF. Drawing the rest from reference TRBV9 and TRBJ1-5, the complete variable domain is DSGVTQTPKHLITATGQRVTLRCSPRSGDLSVYWYQQSLDQGLQFLIQYYNGEERAKGNILERFSAQQFPDLHSELNLSSLELGDSALYFCASSLGGGTNQPQHFGDGTRLSIL.

The chain links TRBV28 to TRBJ1-5; D gene uncertain. CDR1 MDHEN and CDR2 SYDVKM come from the germline V gene. The V end lost 6 bases, the J end lost 3 bases, and 21 bases lay between the germline ends. This CDR3 is 17 amino acids long. The CDR3 loop is CASSILRGSLSNQPQHF. As DNA, the CDR3 is TGTGCCAGCAGCATTCTCAGAGGGAGCTTATCCAATCAGCCCCAGCATTTT.

This clonotype was observed a few times. The rearrangement links TRBV28 to TRBJ2-1; 7 bases align to TRBD2. Germline assignment: CDR1 MDHEN and CDR2 SYDVKM. Trimming removed 5 bases from V and 0 bases from J; junction bases left unmatched: 13. CDR3 length: 18 amino acids. The CDR3 DNA sequence: TGTGCCAGCAGTCCCCGGAGGGCGGGAGCCAACTCCTACAATGAGCAGTTCTTC. It is translated as CASSPRRAGANSYNEQFF.